These 26 T cell receptor beta chains were all obtained from the same sample, sequenced in a study of post-analysis software for immune sequencing data. Study outcomes and limitations: In patients, about 5 TRBV segments were more frequent than in controls, with TRBV5-6, TRBV5-1 and TRBV20-1 among them.

These TCRs are of unknown antigen specificity. The TCR beta cDNA libraries contained unique molecular identifiers. TCRdb reprocessed the PCR reads via MiXCR and lists one record per CDR3 protein. Here the sample spans about 460,000 distinct CDR3 sequences, less than 45% being singletons. Material: blood. The source is a girl aged 5-17 years with multiple sclerosis.

This clonotype was recorded a few times. The V call is TRBV20-1, the J call TRBJ2-1; 10 bases fit TRBD2. The germline V gene encodes CDR1 DFQATT and CDR2 SNEGSKA (reference sequence). The CDR3 length is 14 residues. V was pared by 4 bases and J by 6 bases, with 6 bases of the junction left unmatched. The CDR3 DNA sequence: TGCAGTGCTACGTCTAGCGGGAGCTCCAATGAGCAGTTCTTC. Translating it yields CSATSSGSSNEQFF.

The rearrangement links TRBV20-1 to TRBJ1-5, with D perhaps TRBD1 (6 bases). CDR3 length: 13 residues. Germline V gene data show CDR1 as DFQATT and CDR2 as SNEGSKA (reference sequence). The V and J ends lost 1 base and 7 bases respectively, with 11 bases between them. The CDR3 spells CSARADGGQPQHF. The CDR3 DNA follows: TGCAGTGCTAGAGCGGACGGGGGCCAGCCCCAGCATTTT.

The genes are TRBV6-1 and TRBJ1-5; D is unclear. The length of the CDR3 is 14 residues. V shed 2 bases and J shed 6 bases, with 11 bases lying between them. Germline values: CDR1 MNHNS, CDR2 SASEGT. The CDR3 loop is CASSEWAGSQPQHF. The DNA of the CDR3 is TGTGCCAGCAGTGAATGGGCGGGAAGTCAGCCCCAGCATTTT.

This clonotype was observed a few times. CDR3 protein: CASSSNPLDRAGNSPLHF. In DNA form, the CDR3 reads TGTGCCAGCAGCTCTAATCCCCTGGACAGGGCGGGTAATTCACCCCTCCACTTT. V gene TRBV7-2 combines with J gene TRBJ1-6, with 8 bases aligning to TRBD1. The CDR3 runs 18 residues. CDR1 and CDR2 (germline): SGHTA, FQGNSA. V lost 4 bases, J lost 6 bases, and 14 bases stayed unmatched.

This clonotype was seen more than once but under ten times. The chain combines TRBV27 with TRBJ1-1, with D unresolved. The CDR3 spans 15 residues. Between the trimmed V and J ends, which lost 5 bases and 0 bases, there was a span of 13 bases. Germline V gene lookup returns CDR1 MNHEY and CDR2 SMNVEV (reference sequence). The CDR3 nucleotides are TGTGCCAGCAGTCCCCCTGGGTGGGTGAACACTGAAGCTTTCTTT. Amino acids: CASSPPGWVNTEAFF.

The sample holds a few counts of this clonotype. The rearrangement joins TRBV10-3 to TRBJ2-5; weak D call: TRBD1 (6 bases). Germline assignment: CDR1 ENHRY and CDR2 SYGVKD. The CDR3 has 13 residues. With 11 bases removed from V and 0 bases from J, the gap between germline ends came to 13 bases. The CDR3, as DNA: TGTGCCTCCGCCAACAGGGACCAAGAGACCCAGTACTTC. Amino acid sequence: CASANRDQETQYF.

This rearrangement joins TRBV5-1 to TRBJ1-6, with 9 bases aligning to TRBD1. CDR1 and CDR2 from the germline V gene are SGHRS and YFSETQ. This CDR3 contains 16 residues. V was pared by 4 bases and J by 10 bases, with 12 bases of the junction left unmatched. The CDR3 here is CASSLGTGKQGSPLHF. Written as DNA, the CDR3 is TGCGCCAGCAGCCTTGGGACAGGGAAGCAAGGCTCACCCCTCCACTTT.

This clonotype was counted a few times. In DNA form, the CDR3 reads TGTGCCAGCACCCCCAGCTCTGGGGCCAACGTCCTGACTTTC. It is translated as CASTPSSGANVLTF. V gene TRBV6-5 combines with J gene TRBJ2-6, with D uncertain. V gave up 7 bases and J gave up 0 bases, with 7 bases separating them. This CDR3 contains 14 residues. Per the germline V gene, CDR1 is MNHEY and CDR2 is SVGAGI.

This clonotype showed up just a few times. This chain links TRBV6-2 or TRBV6-3 with TRBJ2-7; the D gene is possibly TRBD1 (5 bases). CDR3 length: 13 amino acids. Deletions cut 5 bases from V and 3 bases from J, with 11 bases between. Germline lookup yields CDR1 MNHEY and CDR2 SVGEGT. CDR3 bases: TGTGCCAGCAGTAGGGCAGGGTACTACGAGCAGTACTTC. It yields the protein CASSRAGYYEQYF.

This clonotype was found a few times. The chain carries TRBV30 and TRBJ1-5; 8 nucleotides agree with TRBD1. This CDR3 contains 15 residues. V shed 8 bases, J shed 7 bases, and the junction held 16 bases outside the gene matches. Germline assignment: CDR1 GTSNPN and CDR2 SVGIG (reference sequence). CDR3 DNA: TGTGCCGGGACCATAAAGGGGACAGGAGCCCAGCCCCAGCATTTT. Its protein is CAGTIKGTGAQPQHF.

A few counts support this clonotype. This chain joins TRBV12-3 or TRBV12-4 and TRBJ2-7, with D uncertain. V was cut by 3 bases and J by 2 bases, with 14 bases left in between. The CDR3 covers 15 residues. DNA of the CDR3: TGTGCCAGCAGTTTGGTAGGGTTTCCGACCTACGAGCAGTACTTC. This encodes CASSLVGFPTYEQYF.

This clonotype was observed a handful of times. V usage is TRBV12-3 or TRBV12-4 and J usage is TRBJ1-2, with 8 positions matching TRBD1. The CDR3 spans 12 residues. V lost 5 bases and J lost 7; bases outside the gene matches: 3. DNA for the CDR3: TGTGCCAGCAGTCTCCAGGGGGCTGGCTACACCTTC. It specifies CASSLQGAGYTF.

The sample holds a few counts of this clonotype. CDR3 bases: TGTGCCAGCAGTTTTAGGCAGGGATCGGCAGATACGCAGTATTTT. Residues: CASSFRQGSADTQYF. This rearrangement joins TRBV27 to TRBJ2-3, with a weak D call TRBD1 (5 bases). Trimming took 3 bases from V and 4 from J, leaving 14 bases between them. CDR1 and CDR2 (germline): MNHEY, SMNVEV (reference sequence). This CDR3 is built from 15 residues.

V usage is TRBV7-3 and J usage is TRBJ1-2; D may be TRBD1 (5 bases). The V gene lost 5 bases and the J gene lost 8 bases, with 15 bases spanning the gap. The CDR3 is 13 amino acids. From germline, CDR1 is SGHTA and CDR2 FQGTGA. This CDR3 reads CASSPGGTKGYTF. The CDR3 region has the DNA TGTGCCAGCAGCCCAGGCGGGACGAAAGGCTACACCTTC.

There are a few counts of this clonotype. The chain joins TRBV7-2 to TRBJ2-6, with D uncertain. The CDR3 totals 12 residues. CDR1 and CDR2 from the germline V gene are SGHTA and FQGNSA. The V gene lost 2 bases and the J gene lost 7 bases, with 3 bases spanning the gap. The CDR3 sequence: CASSLRANVLTF. CDR3 bases: TGTGCCAGCAGCTTACGAGCCAACGTCCTGACTTTC.

This clonotype has only a few counts. The chain couples TRBV29-1 to TRBJ1-2, with TRBD1 matching 9 bases. CDR1 and CDR2 (germline): SQVTM, ANQGSEA. There are 13 residues in the CDR3. With 5 bases clipped from V and 4 bases from J, the junction kept 5 bases outside the gene matches. CDR3 region: CSVPNRGLYGYTF. In DNA form, the CDR3 reads TGCAGCGTTCCCAACAGGGGGCTCTATGGCTACACCTTC.

The chain links TRBV7-9 to TRBJ2-1; 7 positions match TRBD1. Looked up from germline, CDR1 is SEHNR and CDR2 is FQNEAQ (reference sequence). The CDR3 has 16 amino acids. V trimming: 7 bases; J trimming: 0 bases; junction bases outside the gene matches: 9. The CDR3 loop reads CASIRDSRGSYNEQFF. The CDR3 coding sequence is TGTGCCAGCATTAGGGACAGTAGGGGCTCCTACAATGAGCAGTTCTTC.

The chain couples TRBV28 to TRBJ2-7; TRBD2 agrees at 9 bases. The tail of the sequence fits TRBJ2-5 better, so the J call may be wrong. Germline-derived CDR1 and CDR2 are MDHEN and SYDVKM. CDR3 size: 15 residues. CDR3: CASSLAGGQRETQYF. DNA for the CDR3: TGTGCCAGCAGTTTAGCGGGAGGGCAGAGGGAGACCCAGTACTTC.

The chain couples TRBV2 to TRBJ1-2, with D tentatively TRBD1 (5 bases). CDR1 and CDR2 from the germline V gene are SNHLY and FYNNEI. V lost 1 base to trimming and J lost 8 bases, with 11 bases between them. CDR3 length: 13 amino acids. The chain's CDR3 is CASSEGHGGGYTF. Written as DNA, the CDR3 is TGTGCCAGCAGTGAAGGCCACGGGGGAGGCTACACCTTC. Together with reference TRBV2 and TRBJ1-2, the CDR3 gives the full variable domain: EPEVTQTPSHQVTQMGQEVILRCVPISNHLYFYWYRQILGQKVEFLVSFYNNEISEKSEIFDDQFSVERPDGSNFTLKIRSTKLEDSAMYFCASSEGHGGGYTFGSGTRLTVV.

This clonotype was counted between two and nine times. This sequence joins TRBV27 and TRBJ2-1, with 10 bases aligning to TRBD1. This CDR3 comprises 16 residues. CDR1 MNHEY and CDR2 SMNVEV come from the germline V gene (reference sequence). V lost 3 bases, J lost 3 bases, and 5 bases stayed unmatched. The CDR3 sequence: CASSLGTGVFYNEQFF. In nucleotides, the CDR3 is TGTGCCAGCAGTTTGGGGACAGGGGTTTTCTACAATGAGCAGTTCTTC.

This clonotype has at least ten counts. This chain connects TRBV28 to TRBJ2-5; a possible D gene is TRBD1 (6 bases). The V end was cut by 0 bases, the J end by 2 bases, with 7 bases between. There are 14 residues in the CDR3. Germline V gives CDR1 MDHEN, CDR2 SYDVKM. The CDR3 DNA reads as TGTGCCAGCAGTTTATGGGACAGTCAAGAGACCCAGTACTTC. Amino acid sequence: CASSLWDSQETQYF.

The V and J genes are TRBV29-1 and TRBJ1-2, with D perhaps matching TRBD1 (5 bases). The CDR3 sequence is 14 residues long. Germline V gene sequence: CDR1 SQVTM, CDR2 ANQGSEA. CDR3 coding DNA: TGCGCGGGGGAGTCGCAGCGCGACAACTATGGCTACACCTTC. The encoded protein is CAGESQRDNYGYTF. Supplemented by reference TRBV29-1 and TRBJ1-2, the full variable domain reads SAVISQKPSRDICQRGTSLTIQCQVDSQVTMMFWYRQQPGQSLTLIATANQGSEATYESGFVIDKFPISRPNLTFSTLTVSNMSPEDSSIYLCAGESQRDNYGYTFGSGTRLTVV.

This clonotype was counted only a few times. This chain links TRBV29-1 with TRBJ1-1, with D perhaps TRBD1 (5 bases). CDR3 length equals 13 residues. The germline V gene has CDR1 SQVTM and CDR2 ANQGSEA. With 4 bases removed from V and 3 bases from J, the gap between germline ends came to 12 bases. The CDR3 DNA is TGCAGCGTTGCGGGGGTCTTATACACTGAAGCTTTCTTT. Its translation: CSVAGVLYTEAFF. The whole variable domain, remainder taken from reference TRBV29-1 and TRBJ1-1, is SAVISQKPSRDICQRGTSLTIQCQVDSQVTMMFWYRQQPGQSLTLIATANQGSEATYESGFVIDKFPISRPNLTFSTLTVSNMSPEDSSIYLCSVAGVLYTEAFFGQGTRLTVV.

The chain is built from TRBV20-1 and TRBJ2-1; 7 nucleotides match TRBD1. The V segment lost 7 bases and the J segment 2 bases; nucleotides outside the gene matches: 8. The CDR3 extends over 14 amino acids. Germline CDR1 is DFQATT and CDR2 is SNEGSKA (reference sequence). The DNA for the CDR3 is TGCAGTGGTCCAAGACAGGGACCCTACAATGAGCAGTTCTTC. This codes for CSGPRQGPYNEQFF.

This sequence joins TRBV20-1 and TRBJ2-7; 9 nucleotides align to TRBD1. Germline V lookup: CDR1 DFQATT, CDR2 SNEGSKA (reference sequence). Germline trimming cut 2 bases from V and 6 bases from J; bases unmatched to any gene: 5. CDR3 length equals 13 residues. The CDR3 DNA reads as TGCAGTGCTAGATGGACAGGGGCCGGCGAGCAGTACTTC. This gives the protein CSARWTGAGEQYF.

This clonotype has more than one count but fewer than ten. This rearrangement joins TRBV29-1 to TRBJ2-7; TRBD1 is a possible D gene (5 bases). In germline, CDR1 is SQVTM, CDR2 ANQGSEA. V lost 5 bases and J lost 0, with 11 bases in between. The CDR3 is 13 residues long. CDR3 bases: TGCAGCGTTCGCCCGGACACCTCCTACGAGCAGTACTTC. Translated, it gives CSVRPDTSYEQYF.